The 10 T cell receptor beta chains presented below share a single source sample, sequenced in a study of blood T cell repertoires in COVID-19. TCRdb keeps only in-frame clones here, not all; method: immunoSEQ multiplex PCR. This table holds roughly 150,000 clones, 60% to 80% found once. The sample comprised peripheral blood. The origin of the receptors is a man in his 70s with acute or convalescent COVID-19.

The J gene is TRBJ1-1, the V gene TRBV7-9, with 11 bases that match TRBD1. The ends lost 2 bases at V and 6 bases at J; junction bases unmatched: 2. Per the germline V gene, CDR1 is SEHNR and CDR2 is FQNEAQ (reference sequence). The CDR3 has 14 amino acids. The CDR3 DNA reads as TGTGCCAGCAGCTTATCGGGACAGGGGGCTGAAGCTTTCTTT. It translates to CASSLSGQGAEAFF.

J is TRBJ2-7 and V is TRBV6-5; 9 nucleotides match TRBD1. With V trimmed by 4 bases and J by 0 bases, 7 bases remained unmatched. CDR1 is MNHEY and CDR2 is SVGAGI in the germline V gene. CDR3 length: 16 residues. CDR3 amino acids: CASSLSRDRASYEQYF. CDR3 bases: TGTGCCAGCAGTTTAAGCCGGGACAGGGCCTCCTACGAGCAGTACTTC.

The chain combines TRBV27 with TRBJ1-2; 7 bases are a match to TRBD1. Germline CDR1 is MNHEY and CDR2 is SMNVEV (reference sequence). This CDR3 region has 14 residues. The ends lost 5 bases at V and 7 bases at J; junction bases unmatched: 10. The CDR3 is CASSPGQRLFGYTF. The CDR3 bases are TGTGCCAGCAGTCCGGGACAGAGGCTTTTTGGCTACACCTTC.

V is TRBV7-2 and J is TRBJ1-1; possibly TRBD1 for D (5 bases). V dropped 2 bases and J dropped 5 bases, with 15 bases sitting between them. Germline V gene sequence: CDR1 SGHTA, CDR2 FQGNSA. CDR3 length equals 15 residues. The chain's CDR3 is CASSLSWGAGTEAFF. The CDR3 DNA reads TGTGCCAGCAGCTTATCGTGGGGCGCAGGAACTGAAGCTTTCTTT.

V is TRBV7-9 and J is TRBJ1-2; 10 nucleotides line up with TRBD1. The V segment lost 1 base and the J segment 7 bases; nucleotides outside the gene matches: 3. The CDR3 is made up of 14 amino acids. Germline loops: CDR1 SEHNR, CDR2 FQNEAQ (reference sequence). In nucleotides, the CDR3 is TGTGCCAGCAGCTTAGGGGACAGGGGAGGTGGCTACACCTTC. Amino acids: CASSLGDRGGGYTF.

The CDR3 bases are TGTGCCTGGACGGACAGAGCCTACAATGAGCAGTTCTTC. Translated: CAWTDRAYNEQFF. The chain recombines TRBV30 with TRBJ2-1; the D gene is possibly TRBD1 (6 bases). Germline CDR1 reads GTSNPN; CDR2 reads SVGIG (reference sequence). The CDR3 has 13 amino acids. V lost 4 bases and J 2 bases, leaving 9 bases between the germline ends.

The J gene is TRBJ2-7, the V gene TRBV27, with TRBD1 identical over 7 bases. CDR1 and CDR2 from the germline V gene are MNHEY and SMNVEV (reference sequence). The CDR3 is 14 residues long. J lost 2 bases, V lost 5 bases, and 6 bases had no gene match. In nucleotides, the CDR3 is TGTGCCAGCAGTCCCCGAAGGGGGCCCTACGAGCAGTACTTC. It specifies CASSPRRGPYEQYF.

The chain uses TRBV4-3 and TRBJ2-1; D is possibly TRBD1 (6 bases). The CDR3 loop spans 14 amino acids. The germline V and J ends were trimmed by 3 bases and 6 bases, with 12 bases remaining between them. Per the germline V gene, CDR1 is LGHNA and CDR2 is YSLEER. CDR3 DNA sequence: TGCGCCAGCAGCCAGGGCAGGGGCCTCAATGAGCAGTTCTTC. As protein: CASSQGRGLNEQFF.

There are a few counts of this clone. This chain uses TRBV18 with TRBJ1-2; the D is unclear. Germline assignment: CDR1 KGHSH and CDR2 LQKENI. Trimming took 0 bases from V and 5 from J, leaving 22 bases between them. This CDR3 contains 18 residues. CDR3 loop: CASSPPFGNRGGGYGYTF. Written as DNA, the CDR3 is TGTGCCAGCTCACCACCGTTCGGGAATCGCGGAGGAGGGTATGGCTACACCTTC.

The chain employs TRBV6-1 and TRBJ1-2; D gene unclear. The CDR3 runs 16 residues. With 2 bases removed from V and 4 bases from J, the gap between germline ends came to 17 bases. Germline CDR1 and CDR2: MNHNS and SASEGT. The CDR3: CASSESSKGGSYGYTF. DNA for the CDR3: TGTGCCAGCAGTGAATCTAGTAAGGGAGGAAGCTATGGCTACACCTTC.